This T cell receptor (beta chain) stems from a study of identifying expanded T cells in peripheral blood. The CDR3 has 13 amino acids. Trimming removed 5 bases at V and 2 bases at J, with 10 bases between. Per germline, CDR1 SQVTM and CDR2 ANQGSEA. Comment on this clone: The antigen is not known.

Sequencing was performed with immunoSEQ multiplex PCR; in TCRdb, only in-frame clones are kept and a portion is missing. The sample has around 75,000 clones, roughly 90% seen once. Collection occurred without any documented infections or immune events in donors. Study-wide results and limits: Across healthy donors, higher total template counts meant significantly greater two-week count variance. Over approximately two and four weeks, about 15 and 18 clones changed, versus 1.2 between replicates.

The receptor was derived from a person between 18 and 75 years old in good health. The chain employs TRBV29-1 and TRBJ1-3; D is unclear. The sequenced sample consisted of blood. CDR3 sequence reads: CSVQTVAGNTIYF. Here the CDR3 DNA reads TGCAGCGTTCAAACAGTCGCTGGAAACACCATATATTTT.